The rows below give T cell receptor beta chains drawn from one sample of a study of T cell responses to AZD1222 COVID-19 vaccine. Assay: immunoSEQ multiplex PCR; the TCRdb copy retains only in-frame clones and omits some. The sample has over 150,000 clones; around 90% are singletons. The sequences come from peripheral blood, collected on day 0 of AZD1222 vaccination. These receptors originate from an adult in good health. Both conserved end residues are part of each CDR3. D genes are given only for firm matches. For some rows the clone size is stated as once, few or many, or as a class when expanded; others skip it.

cdr3_length: 13; d_call: TRBD1; j_call: TRBJ2-7; clone_size: NA; v_call: TRBV18; cdr3_nt: TGTGCCAGCTCAACCGGGACAGAGAACGAGCAGTACTTC; cdr3_aa: CASSTGTENEQYF
cdr3_length: 13; d_call: TRBD1; j_call: TRBJ1-2; clone_size: NA; v_call: TRBV28; cdr3_nt: TGTGCCAGCTGGACAGGGGATAACTATGGCTACACCTTC; cdr3_aa: CASWTGDNYGYTF
cdr3_length: 13; d_call: NA; j_call: TRBJ1-6; clone_size: NA; v_call: TRBV24-1; cdr3_nt: TGTGCCACCAGTGTTGGACTTAATTCACCCCTCCACTTT; cdr3_aa: CATSVGLNSPLHF
cdr3_length: 15; d_call: NA; j_call: TRBJ2-7; clone_size: NA; v_call: TRBV24-1; cdr3_nt: TGTGCCACCAGTGTCGATACGGGACTGAGCTACGAGCAGTACTTC; cdr3_aa: CATSVDTGLSYEQYF
cdr3_length: 14; d_call: NA; j_call: TRBJ1-1; clone_size: few; v_call: TRBV3-1/TRBV3-2; cdr3_nt: TGTGCCAGCAGCTACGCATCCGGACAGCAGATAGCTTTCTTT; cdr3_aa: CASSYASGQQIAFF
cdr3_length: 11; d_call: NA; j_call: TRBJ2-1; clone_size: NA; v_call: TRBV19; cdr3_nt: TGTGCCAGTAGTAATAGCGGTGAGCAGTTCTTC; cdr3_aa: CASSNSGEQFF
cdr3_length: 15; d_call: NA; j_call: TRBJ1-1; clone_size: once; v_call: TRBV7-3; cdr3_nt: TGTGTCAGCACCCCCTCCGGGGGTATGAACACTGAAGCTTTCTTT; cdr3_aa: CVSTPSGGMNTEAFF
cdr3_length: 13; d_call: NA; j_call: TRBJ2-7; clone_size: NA; v_call: TRBV29-1; cdr3_nt: TGCAGCGCGCCGCCGGGACGCCCCTACGAGCAGTACTTC; cdr3_aa: CSAPPGRPYEQYF
cdr3_length: 16; d_call: TRBD1; j_call: TRBJ2-4; clone_size: NA; v_call: TRBV4-1; cdr3_nt: TGCGCCAGCAGCCAAACAGGGGCAATAGCCAAAAACATTCAGTACTTC; cdr3_aa: CASSQTGAIAKNIQYF
cdr3_length: 16; d_call: NA; j_call: TRBJ1-5; clone_size: NA; v_call: TRBV19; cdr3_nt: TGTGCCAGTAGTATAGCGGGGAGGATGAGCAATCAGCCCCAGCATTTT; cdr3_aa: CASSIAGRMSNQPQHF
cdr3_length: 12; d_call: NA; j_call: TRBJ1-5; clone_size: once; v_call: TRBV10-3; cdr3_nt: TGTGCCATCAGCAGGGTTAATCAGCCCCAGCATTTT; cdr3_aa: CAISRVNQPQHF
cdr3_length: 12; d_call: NA; j_call: TRBJ2-1; clone_size: NA; v_call: TRBV7-9; cdr3_nt: TGTGCCAGCATCGGGCAGGGTGATGAGCAGTTCTTC; cdr3_aa: CASIGQGDEQFF
cdr3_length: 15; d_call: NA; j_call: TRBJ2-2; clone_size: once; v_call: TRBV5-4; cdr3_nt: TGTGCCAGCAGTCCCGGGACGGTGAACACCGGGGAGCTGTTTTTT; cdr3_aa: CASSPGTVNTGELFF
cdr3_length: 16; d_call: NA; j_call: TRBJ1-4; clone_size: once; v_call: TRBV7-2; cdr3_nt: TGTGCCAGCAGCATCACAGGGTTTGTAACTAATGAAAAACTGTTTTTT; cdr3_aa: CASSITGFVTNEKLFF
cdr3_length: 15; d_call: TRBD1; j_call: TRBJ1-1; clone_size: few; v_call: TRBV10-1; cdr3_nt: TGCGCCAGCGGGGGACAGGGGATCCAATTGCTTGGAGCTTTCTTT; cdr3_aa: CASGGQGIQLLGAFF
cdr3_length: 16; d_call: TRBD1; j_call: TRBJ1-5; clone_size: few; v_call: TRBV19; cdr3_nt: TGTGCCAGTAGTATCACAGGGGCGAGGGGCAATCAGCCCCAGCATTTT; cdr3_aa: CASSITGARGNQPQHF
cdr3_length: 13; d_call: NA; j_call: TRBJ2-3; clone_size: NA; v_call: TRBV21-1; cdr3_nt: TGTGCCAGCAGCAAAGGGACAGGGCATACGCAGTATTTT; cdr3_aa: CASSKGTGHTQYF
cdr3_length: 12; d_call: TRBD1; j_call: TRBJ1-1; clone_size: NA; v_call: TRBV6-6; cdr3_nt: TGTGCCAGCAGTTACGGGGACAGTGAAGCTTTCTTT; cdr3_aa: CASSYGDSEAFF
cdr3_length: 13; d_call: NA; j_call: TRBJ1-6; clone_size: NA; v_call: TRBV9; cdr3_nt: TGTGCCAGCAGCGTGACAGATGTCTCACCCCTCCACTTT; cdr3_aa: CASSVTDVSPLHF
cdr3_length: 15; d_call: NA; j_call: TRBJ2-3; clone_size: NA; v_call: TRBV12-5; cdr3_nt: TGTGCTAGTGGTCGAGGTCTTGTTGACACAGATACGCAGTATTTT; cdr3_aa: CASGRGLVDTDTQYF
cdr3_length: 13; d_call: TRBD1; j_call: TRBJ1-2; clone_size: NA; v_call: TRBV6-5; cdr3_nt: TGTGCCAGCAGTTACGGGACAGGGGGCGGCTACACCTTC; cdr3_aa: CASSYGTGGGYTF
cdr3_length: 12; d_call: NA; j_call: TRBJ2-3; clone_size: once; v_call: TRBV20-1; cdr3_nt: TGCAGTGCTAGTCGTAGTGCAGATACGCAGTATTTT; cdr3_aa: CSASRSADTQYF
cdr3_length: 12; d_call: NA; j_call: TRBJ2-7; clone_size: few; v_call: TRBV2; cdr3_nt: TGTGCCAGCAGTGAGACAGGGGAGGGGCAGTACTTC; cdr3_aa: CASSETGEGQYF
cdr3_length: 13; d_call: NA; j_call: TRBJ1-1; clone_size: NA; v_call: TRBV28; cdr3_nt: TGTGCCAGCAGTTTCCGCCAGCACACTGAAGCTTTCTTT; cdr3_aa: CASSFRQHTEAFF
cdr3_length: 15; d_call: TRBD1; j_call: TRBJ2-7; clone_size: NA; v_call: TRBV5-4; cdr3_nt: TGTGCCAGCAGCAACCGGGACAGGGCACCCTACGAGCAGTACTTC; cdr3_aa: CASSNRDRAPYEQYF
cdr3_length: 16; d_call: TRBD1; j_call: TRBJ2-1; clone_size: NA; v_call: TRBV5-4; cdr3_nt: TGTGCCAGCAGGGCCGGGACAGGGTGGTCCTACAATGAGCAGTTCTTC; cdr3_aa: CASRAGTGWSYNEQFF
cdr3_length: 12; d_call: NA; j_call: TRBJ2-3; clone_size: NA; v_call: TRBV2; cdr3_nt: TGTGCCAGCGCGGGAAGCACAGATACGCAGTATTTT; cdr3_aa: CASAGSTDTQYF
cdr3_length: 13; d_call: NA; j_call: TRBJ1-1; clone_size: NA; v_call: TRBV7-6; cdr3_nt: TGTGCCAGCAGCCAAACACCGACCCTAGAAGCTTTCTTT; cdr3_aa: CASSQTPTLEAFF
cdr3_length: 16; d_call: NA; j_call: TRBJ2-1; clone_size: NA; v_call: TRBV11-2; cdr3_nt: TGTGCCAGCAGCCTCCTCCTATCCCGGGGGATCGATGAGCAGTTCTTC; cdr3_aa: CASSLLLSRGIDEQFF
cdr3_length: 14; d_call: TRBD1; j_call: TRBJ1-2; clone_size: NA; v_call: TRBV19; cdr3_nt: TGTGCCAGTAGCCCAGACAGGGGCAACTATGGCTACACCTTC; cdr3_aa: CASSPDRGNYGYTF
cdr3_length: 14; d_call: NA; j_call: TRBJ1-1; clone_size: NA; v_call: TRBV7-2; cdr3_nt: TGTGCCAGCAGCTTTTGGACAGAGAACACTGAAGCTTTCTTT; cdr3_aa: CASSFWTENTEAFF
cdr3_length: 16; d_call: NA; j_call: TRBJ1-5; clone_size: NA; v_call: TRBV28; cdr3_nt: TGTGCCAGCAGTCTATCGGGTGGAGGCGGCAATCAGCCCCAGCATTTT; cdr3_aa: CASSLSGGGGNQPQHF
cdr3_length: 13; d_call: TRBD1; j_call: TRBJ2-7; clone_size: NA; v_call: TRBV6-5; cdr3_nt: TGTGCCAGCAGCCCGTATAGGGGGCGCGAGCAGTACTTC; cdr3_aa: CASSPYRGREQYF
cdr3_length: 15; d_call: TRBD2; j_call: TRBJ2-1; clone_size: few; v_call: TRBV2; cdr3_nt: TGTGCCAGCAGCCTTAGCGGGGGATTCTACAATGAGCAGTTCTTC; cdr3_aa: CASSLSGGFYNEQFF
cdr3_length: 13; d_call: NA; j_call: TRBJ1-1; clone_size: once; v_call: TRBV15; cdr3_nt: TGTGCCACCAGCGAGGGAGTTGGGACTGAAGCTTTCTTT; cdr3_aa: CATSEGVGTEAFF
cdr3_length: 15; d_call: NA; j_call: TRBJ2-1; clone_size: NA; v_call: TRBV5-3; cdr3_nt: TGTGCCAGAAGCTTGGTAGGCTCCACCTACAATGAGCAGTTCTTC; cdr3_aa: CARSLVGSTYNEQFF
cdr3_length: 13; d_call: TRBD1; j_call: TRBJ2-7; clone_size: NA; v_call: TRBV7-9; cdr3_nt: TGTGCCAGCAGCTCCCCGGGACAGGGAGAGCAGTACTTC; cdr3_aa: CASSSPGQGEQYF
cdr3_length: 16; d_call: TRBD2; j_call: TRBJ2-3; clone_size: NA; v_call: TRBV5-1; cdr3_nt: TGCGCCAGCAGCTTGGCCGGGACTAGCCACACAGATACGCAGTATTTT; cdr3_aa: CASSLAGTSHTDTQYF
cdr3_length: 14; d_call: NA; j_call: TRBJ1-2; clone_size: NA; v_call: TRBV5-5; cdr3_nt: TGTGCCAGCAGCTACGACAGGACCTCCTATGGCTACACCTTC; cdr3_aa: CASSYDRTSYGYTF
cdr3_length: 12; d_call: TRBD1; j_call: TRBJ2-1; clone_size: NA; v_call: TRBV5-4; cdr3_nt: TGTGCCAGCAGTTCGACAGGGGGTCAGCAGTTCTTC; cdr3_aa: CASSSTGGQQFF
cdr3_length: 15; d_call: NA; j_call: TRBJ2-2; clone_size: NA; v_call: TRBV3-1/TRBV3-2; cdr3_nt: TGTGCCAGCAGCCAAGACGGAGGTATCACCGGGGAGCTGTTTTTT; cdr3_aa: CASSQDGGITGELFF
cdr3_length: 17; d_call: TRBD2; j_call: TRBJ2-3; clone_size: NA; v_call: TRBV24-1; cdr3_nt: TGTGCCACCAGTGATTTGTCTAGCGGGGGGCTCGGAGATACGCAGTATTTT; cdr3_aa: CATSDLSSGGLGDTQYF
cdr3_length: 14; d_call: TRBD1; j_call: TRBJ1-1; clone_size: NA; v_call: TRBV6-5; cdr3_nt: TGTGCCAGCAGCCGAGGGGACAGCAACACTGAAGCTTTCTTT; cdr3_aa: CASSRGDSNTEAFF
cdr3_length: 14; d_call: NA; j_call: TRBJ1-1; clone_size: NA; v_call: TRBV4-1; cdr3_nt: TGCGCCAGCAGCCAGATGGCCGGGGGCCGAGGAGCTTTCTTT; cdr3_aa: CASSQMAGGRGAFF
cdr3_length: 12; d_call: NA; j_call: TRBJ2-2; clone_size: NA; v_call: TRBV18; cdr3_nt: TGTGCCAGCTCACCAAGGGTCGGGGAGCTGTTTTTT; cdr3_aa: CASSPRVGELFF